Listed below are T cell receptor beta chains from one sample, sequenced in a study of OX40 agonist ivuxolimab in advanced cancers. Sequencing used immunoSEQ multiplex PCR; TCRdb keeps in-frame clones, though not all of them. Of about 88,000 clones listed, about 85% are singletons. Source: CD4+ or CD8+ T cells sorted from blood, taken in a trial of the OX40 agonist ivuxolimab. The source is an adult with an advanced solid tumor such as melanoma, head and neck, liver or kidney cancer. The CDR3 runs from the conserved cysteine through the conserved F or W. A D gene is named only where the DNA matches it firmly. Only some rows state a clone size, as once, few, many or a class for expanded clones.

TRBJ1-2 | - | 14 | TRBV9 | - | CASSQQGLSYGYTF | TGTGCCAGCAGCCAACAGGGCTTATCCTATGGCTACACCTTC
TRBJ2-4 | - | 15 | TRBV19 | once | CASSIGGGQGGLQYF | TGTGCCAGTAGTATAGGCGGAGGACAGGGAGGGCTTCAGTACTTC
TRBJ1-2 | TRBD1 | 15 | TRBV19 | - | CASSIIGGGGDGYTF | TGTGCCAGTAGTATAATCGGAGGGGGCGGCGATGGCTACACCTTC
TRBJ2-2 | TRBD2 | 15 | TRBV5-1 | - | CASSSGLVNTGELFF | TGCGCCAGCAGCTCGGGACTAGTGAACACCGGGGAGCTGTTTTTT
TRBJ1-5 | - | 13 | TRBV7-9 | - | CASSDSGNQPQHF | TGTGCCAGCAGTGATAGTGGCAATCAGCCCCAGCATTTT
TRBJ2-1 | - | 13 | TRBV29-1 | - | CSVDIRHLNEQFF | TGCAGCGTTGATATACGACATCTGAATGAGCAGTTCTTC
TRBJ1-1 | TRBD1 | 14 | TRBV9 | - | CASSALTGSAEAFF | TGTGCCAGCAGCGCATTGACAGGGAGCGCTGAAGCTTTCTTT
TRBJ1-1 | TRBD1 | 17 | TRBV5-1 | - | CASSADRVSNMNTEAFF | TGCGCCAGCAGCGCGGACAGGGTGTCGAATATGAACACTGAAGCTTTCTTT
TRBJ1-5 | - | 13 | TRBV2 | - | CASSAGSNQPQHF | TGTGCCAGCAGTGCAGGGAGCAATCAGCCCCAGCATTTT
TRBJ2-7 | TRBD2 | 18 | TRBV10-3 | - | CAISLTGTSGSPSYEQYF | TGTGCCATCAGTCTTACCGGGACTAGCGGGAGTCCCTCCTACGAGCAGTACTTC
TRBJ2-1 | - | 17 | TRBV18 | - | CASSPRVGRLVLHEQFF | TGTGCCAGCTCACCACGTGTCGGGAGACTAGTCCTCCATGAGCAGTTCTTC
TRBJ1-5 | TRBD1 | 15 | TRBV7-9 | - | CASSYSTGANQPQHF | TGTGCCAGCAGCTATTCGACAGGGGCCAATCAGCCCCAGCATTTT
TRBJ1-5 | - | 16 | TRBV4-1 | - | CASSQGGKVGNQPQHF | TGCGCCAGCAGCCAGGGGGGCAAGGTAGGCAATCAGCCCCAGCATTTT
TRBJ2-1 | TRBD2 | 14 | TRBV30 | once | CALTSGLAGNEQFF | TGTGCCTTGACGTCCGGACTAGCGGGGAATGAGCAGTTCTTC
TRBJ2-3 | - | 13 | TRBV28 | once | CASRTGGRDAQYF | TGTGCCAGCAGAACGGGTGGCAGGGATGCGCAGTATTTT
TRBJ2-1 | TRBD2 | 16 | TRBV7-9 | - | CASSSVTSGSVLEQFF | TGTGCCAGCAGCTCTGTGACTAGCGGGAGTGTGCTTGAGCAGTTCTTC
TRBJ2-5 | - | 13 | TRBV2 | - | CASNEQYQETQYF | TGTGCCAGCAATGAACAGTACCAAGAGACCCAGTACTTC
TRBJ2-5 | - | 14 | TRBV2 | - | CASSEMRGEETQYF | TGTGCCAGCAGTGAAATGAGGGGGGAAGAGACCCAGTACTTC
TRBJ1-6 | - | 17 | TRBV5-6 | - | CASSLGLGSSYNSPLHF | TGTGCCAGCAGCTTGGGCTTGGGTAGTTCCTATAATTCACCCCTCCACTTT
TRBJ2-3 | - | 14 | TRBV7-6 | - | CASSRPARTDTQYF | TGTGCCAGCAGCCGGCCCGCTCGCACAGATACGCAGTATTTT
TRBJ1-3 | - | 17 | TRBV7-6 | - | CASVIRGPYYSGNTIYF | TGTGCCAGTGTGATTAGGGGTCCCTACTACTCTGGAAACACCATATATTTT
TRBJ2-7 | - | 14 | TRBV5-8 | - | CASNTPGHSYEQYF | TGTGCCAGCAACACTCCGGGGCACTCCTACGAGCAGTACTTC
TRBJ1-1 | TRBD1 | 14 | TRBV6-6 | - | CASRDRDSNTEAFF | TGTGCCAGCAGGGACCGGGACAGCAACACTGAAGCTTTCTTT
TRBJ1-1 | TRBD1 | 15 | TRBV5-4 | - | CASSVVGQGYAEAFF | TGTGCCAGCAGCGTGGTGGGACAGGGTTACGCTGAAGCTTTCTTT
TRBJ1-6 | - | 16 | TRBV7-9 | once | CASSSTSRTYNSPLHF | TGTGCCAGCAGCTCTACCAGTAGGACCTATAATTCACCCCTCCACTTT
TRBJ2-6 | - | 15 | TRBV5-6 | - | CASSIRKTGANVLTF | TGTGCCAGCAGCATTAGGAAGACTGGGGCCAACGTCCTGACTTTC
TRBJ2-2 | - | 13 | TRBV19 | - | CASSSRNTGELFF | TGTGCCAGTAGTTCTAGGAACACCGGGGAGCTGTTTTTT
TRBJ1-1 | - | 15 | TRBV2 | - | CASSEMALTNTEAFF | TGTGCCAGCAGTGAAATGGCGTTAACGAACACTGAAGCTTTCTTT
TRBJ2-1 | - | 16 | TRBV6-5 | once | CASSYSPPPSYNEQFF | TGTGCCAGCAGTTACTCTCCCCCGCCCTCCTACAATGAGCAGTTCTTC
TRBJ2-7 | TRBD1 | 15 | TRBV18 | - | CASSPGQGKGYEQYF | TGTGCCAGCTCACCGGGACAGGGGAAGGGGTACGAGCAGTACTTC
TRBJ1-4 | TRBD1 | 14 | TRBV5-1 | - | CASRTGTGNEKLFF | TGCGCCAGCAGGACCGGGACAGGGAATGAAAAACTGTTTTTT
TRBJ2-2 | TRBD1 | 17 | TRBV5-1 | - | CASSLGRDSPNTGELFF | TGCGCCAGCAGCTTGGGCCGGGACAGCCCGAACACCGGGGAGCTGTTTTTT
TRBJ1-1 | - | 17 | TRBV5-5 | - | CASSFFPPESGLMNQVF | TGTGCCAGCAGCTTTTTTCCCCCAGAATCGGGGTTGATGAATCAGGTCTTT
TRBJ1-4 | - | 17 | TRBV6-1 | - | CASSEPGRFRTNEKLFF | TGTGCCAGCAGTGAACCGGGGAGGTTCCGCACTAATGAAAAACTGTTTTTT
TRBJ2-3 | - | 14 | TRBV5-1 | - | CASSLGGHTDTQYF | TGCGCCAGCAGCTTAGGTGGCCACACAGATACGCAGTATTTT
TRBJ2-1 | TRBD1 | 16 | TRBV5-1 | - | CASSLSSGTGGTEQFF | TGCGCCAGCAGCTTGTCGTCCGGGACAGGGGGGACGGAGCAGTTCTTC
TRBJ2-3 | - | 14 | TRBV5-6 | once | CASSLGLPTDTQYF | TGTGCCAGCAGCTTGGGACTACCCACAGATACGCAGTATTTT
TRBJ1-5 | TRBD1 | 15 | TRBV5-4 | - | CASSNWGTGNQPQHF | TGTGCCAGCAGCAACTGGGGGACAGGTAATCAGCCCCAGCATTTT
TRBJ2-7 | - | 13 | TRBV30 | - | CAWSVRGMDEQYF | TGTGCCTGGAGTGTACGGGGGATGGACGAGCAGTACTTC
TRBJ1-6 | - | 16 | TRBV6-4 | - | CASSDGGVSYNSPLHF | TGTGCCAGCAGTGACGGGGGAGTCTCCTATAATTCACCCCTCCACTTT
TRBJ1-1 | TRBD1 | 13 | TRBV5-1 | - | CASRGDREGSAFF | TGCGCCAGCAGGGGTGACAGGGAGGGGAGTGCTTTCTTT
TRBJ1-1 | TRBD1 | 16 | TRBV5-1 | - | CASSPGTGRLNTEAFF | TGCGCCAGCAGCCCGGGGACAGGGAGATTGAACACTGAAGCTTTCTTT
TRBJ2-7 | - | 11 | TRBV6-1 | - | CASTLNGEQYF | TGTGCCAGCACCCTCAACGGCGAGCAGTACTTC
TRBJ1-2 | - | 13 | TRBV28 | - | CASSLGNKARYTF | TGTGCCAGCAGTTTGGGAAATAAGGCGCGCTACACCTTC
TRBJ2-5 | TRBD2 | 12 | TRBV2 | once | CASSSGRETQYF | TGTGCCAGCAGCAGCGGGAGGGAGACCCAGTACTTC
TRBJ1-5 | TRBD1 | 16 | TRBV11-2 | - | CASSKDRAYSNQPQHF | TGTGCCAGCAGCAAGGACAGGGCTTATAGCAATCAGCCCCAGCATTTT
TRBJ2-5 | TRBD1 | 15 | TRBV18 | - | CASSPPGQGQETQYF | TGTGCCAGCTCACCACCGGGACAGGGGCAAGAGACCCAGTACTTC
TRBJ2-1 | TRBD2 | 16 | TRBV27 | - | CASSPGGLAGANEQFF | TGTGCCAGCAGTCCGGGGGGACTAGCGGGAGCTAATGAGCAGTTCTTC
TRBJ2-2 | - | 15 | TRBV5-4 | - | CASSLRFGNTGELFF | TGTGCCAGCAGCTTGCGGTTCGGGAACACCGGGGAGCTGTTTTTT
TRBJ2-2 | - | 16 | TRBV11-3 | - | CASSYSAGRTTGELFF | TGTGCCAGCAGCTACTCGGCTGGGAGGACCACTGGGGAGCTGTTTTTT
TRBJ2-1 | TRBD1 | 17 | TRBV27 | - | CASSGRGSGQGYNEQFF | TGTGCCAGCAGTGGTAGGGGTTCGGGACAGGGCTACAATGAGCAGTTCTTC
TRBJ2-3 | - | 18 | TRBV7-9 | - | CASSSRDQTRGITDTQYF | TGTGCCAGCAGCTCAAGAGACCAGACTAGGGGTATCACAGATACGCAGTATTTT
TRBJ1-2 | - | 13 | TRBV28 | - | CASSPTDRYGYTF | TGTGCCAGCAGTCCTACCGACAGGTATGGCTACACCTTC
TRBJ2-3 | - | 14 | TRBV6-1 | - | CASSERFGLDTQYF | TGTGCCAGCAGTGAAAGGTTTGGGTTGGATACGCAGTATTTT